The 16 T cell receptor beta chains in this list originate from one sample, sequenced in a study of blood T cell repertoires in COVID-19. Sequencing used immunoSEQ multiplex PCR; TCRdb keeps in-frame clones, though not all of them. The sample lists about 64,000 clones, approximately 78% occurring once. Sequencing was done on a sample of peripheral blood. The receptors stem from a man in his 60s with COVID-19, enrolled during active disease.

The chain joins TRBV5-4 to TRBJ2-2, with D possibly being TRBD2 (5 bases). The germline V gene has CDR1 SGHNT and CDR2 YYREEE (reference sequence). Trimming removed 0 bases from V and 7 bases from J, with 10 bases in between. CDR3 length equals 14 residues. The CDR3 region is CASSLAGWGGELFF. In nucleotides, the CDR3 is TGTGCCAGCAGCTTGGCGGGGTGGGGCGGGGAGCTGTTTTTT. Combining the CDR3 with reference TRBV5-4 and TRBJ2-2 gives the whole variable domain ETGVTQSPTHLIKTRGQQVTLRCSSQSGHNTVSWYQQALGQGPQFIFQYYREEENGRGNFPPRFSGLQFPNYSSELNVNALELDDSALYLCASSLAGWGGELFFGEGSRLTVL.

V gene TRBV19 combines with J gene TRBJ1-5; the D gene is possibly TRBD1 (6 bases). This CDR3 has 14 amino acids. Per germline, CDR1 LNHDA and CDR2 SQIVND (reference sequence). The V and J ends lost 7 bases and 0 bases respectively, with 10 bases between them. Written as DNA, the CDR3 is TGTGCCAGTACGGGACACCATAGCAATCAGCCCCAGCATTTT. Amino acids: CASTGHHSNQPQHF.

V and J are TRBV7-2 and TRBJ1-2; 9 bases are shared with TRBD1. The CDR3 consists of 13 residues. Germline lookup yields CDR1 SGHTA and CDR2 FQGNSA. V gave up 5 bases and J gave up 7 bases; unmatched junction bases: 5. CDR3 loop: CASSPGTGFGYTF. CDR3 in DNA: TGTGCCAGCAGCCCTGGGACAGGGTTTGGCTACACCTTC.

This chain connects TRBV4-1 to TRBJ1-1, with 11 nucleotides matching TRBD1. This CDR3 is built from 15 residues. J gave up 3 bases and V 1 base, and 1 base lay outside the gene matches. CDR1 MGHRA and CDR2 YSYEKL come from the germline V gene. CDR3 sequence (DNA): TGCGCCAGCAGCCAAGGGGACAGGGGGGACACTGAAGCTTTCTTT. It specifies CASSQGDRGDTEAFF.

This chain joins TRBV28 and TRBJ2-7, with D tentatively TRBD2 (6 bases). Trimming took 5 bases from V and 7 from J, leaving 21 bases between them. The germline gives CDR1 MDHEN, CDR2 SYDVKM. The CDR3 is made up of 15 amino acids. The CDR3 nucleotides are TGTGCCAGCAGTCGTGGTGGCCGGGCCCTAGCGGAGCAGTACTTC. Protein product: CASSRGGRALAEQYF.

This clone has just a few counts. The rearrangement links TRBV10-2 to TRBJ2-3, with a tentative D call TRBD1 (5 bases). This CDR3 region has 14 residues. Germline V CDR1 and CDR2: WSHSY, SAAADI. Trimming removed 3 bases at V and 2 bases at J, with 9 bases between. The CDR3 reads CASSEDSFTDTQYF. As DNA, the CDR3 is TGCGCCAGCAGTGAAGACAGTTTCACAGATACGCAGTATTTT.

A remark on this clone: The junction and the germline gene differ at one end; a read error may be behind it. V and J are TRBV10-1 and TRBJ2-5; no clear D. The length of the CDR3 is 13 residues. Per germline, CDR1 WNHNN and CDR2 SYGVQD (reference sequence). The CDR3 nucleotides are TGCGCCACTTCTCCGGGTCGTCAAGCGACCCAGTACTTC. Protein sequence: CATSPGRQATQYF.

CDR3 loop: CASSVGGAGNTIYF. In nucleotides, the CDR3 is TGTGCCAGCAGCGTTGGGGGCGCGGGAAACACCATATATTTT. The chain uses TRBV9 and TRBJ1-3; D is possibly TRBD1 (6 bases). Germline-derived CDR1 and CDR2 are SGDLS and YYNGEE. Deletions cut 2 bases from V and 4 bases from J, with 10 bases between. There are 14 residues in the CDR3.

This rearrangement joins TRBV27 to TRBJ1-3; D unresolved. V lost 5 bases to trimming and J lost 2 bases, with 16 bases between them. The germline gives CDR1 MNHEY, CDR2 SMNVEV (reference sequence). The CDR3 covers 16 residues. The DNA for the CDR3 is TGTGCCAGCAGTCCACGTCGGGAACACACTGGAAACACCATATATTTT. Its translation is CASSPRREHTGNTIYF.

The V call is TRBV5-1, the J call TRBJ1-2; tentative D call: TRBD1 (5 bases). CDR1 SGHRS and CDR2 YFSETQ come from the germline V gene. The germline V and J ends were trimmed by 4 bases and 6 bases, with 16 bases remaining between them. The CDR3 runs 14 residues. CDR3 DNA: TGCGCCAGCAGCACAGGCACTCTCCGGCATGGCTACACCTTC. This gives the protein CASSTGTLRHGYTF.

The rearrangement joins TRBV2 to TRBJ2-7; the match to TRBD2 covers 7 bases. The CDR3 is 15 residues long. J lost 3 bases, V lost 7 bases, and 12 bases had no gene match. Germline V gives CDR1 SNHLY, CDR2 FYNNEI. The CDR3 nucleotides read TGTGCCAGCACCCCGGGGAGCGGGACCCACTACGAGCAGTACTTC. Translated: CASTPGSGTHYEQYF.

This chain joins TRBV12-3 or TRBV12-4 and TRBJ2-1; the D is unclear. The CDR3 spans 12 residues. The germline V and J ends were trimmed by 3 bases and 7 bases, with 7 bases remaining between them. The CDR3 DNA reads as TGTGCCAGCAGTTTGGTCGGGAATGAGCAGTTCTTC. Protein: CASSLVGNEQFF.

V is TRBV30 and J is TRBJ1-5; D not resolved. Germline V CDR1 and CDR2: GTSNPN, SVGIG (reference sequence). Trimming shortened V by 0 bases and J by 0 bases, and 12 bases separated the two germline ends. The CDR3 contains 16 residues. Here the CDR3 reads CAWSVPLPYSNQPQHF. The DNA for the CDR3 is TGTGCCTGGAGTGTACCCCTACCTTATAGCAATCAGCCCCAGCATTTT.

The chain combines TRBV28 with TRBJ2-1; D unresolved. This CDR3 comprises 11 residues. Germline lookup yields CDR1 MDHEN and CDR2 SYDVKM. Trimming removed 7 bases from V and 7 bases from J, with 8 bases in between. CDR3: CASTAENEQFF. The CDR3 DNA follows: TGTGCCAGCACGGCGGAGAATGAGCAGTTCTTC. Variable domain in full (rest from reference TRBV28 and TRBJ2-1): DVKVTQSSRYLVKRTGEKVFLECVQDMDHENMFWYRQDPGLGLRLIYFSYDVKMKEKGDIPEGYSVSREKKERFSLILESASTNQTSMYLCASTAENEQFFGPGTRLTVL.

This clone was found once. The chain joins TRBV24-1 to TRBJ2-7, with TRBD2 matching 11 bases. This CDR3 comprises 16 residues. V lost 2 bases to trimming and J lost 10 bases; unmatched junction nucleotides: 12. The germline V gene encodes CDR1 KGHDR and CDR2 SFDVKD. Here the CDR3 reads CATSDSEFGGLAEQYF. The CDR3 nucleotides are TGTGCCACCAGTGATTCGGAGTTCGGGGGACTAGCGGAACAGTACTTC.

The chain recombines TRBV7-2 with TRBJ2-7; 7 bases match TRBD2. After removal of 1 base from V and 3 bases from J, the junction contained 6 bases not matched to a gene. Per germline, CDR1 SGHTA and CDR2 FQGNSA. This CDR3 is 15 amino acids long. Written as DNA, the CDR3 is TGTGCCAGCAGCTTAGACTGGCGGGAGCGCTACGAGCAGTACTTC. Its translation is CASSLDWRERYEQYF. Using reference TRBV7-2 and TRBJ2-7 for the parts outside the CDR3, the full variable domain is GAGVSQSPSNKVTEKGKDVELRCDPISGHTALYWYRQSLGQGLEFLIYFQGNSAPDKSGLPSDRFSAERTGGSVSTLTIQRTQQEDSAVYLCASSLDWRERYEQYFGPGTRLTVT.